These 12 T cell receptor beta chains originate from one sample sequenced in a study of cytomegalovirus exposure and HLA in healthy donors. Use of 60 Vbeta and 13 Jbeta primers characterized the PCR. Sequencing was performed with immunoSEQ multiplex PCR; in TCRdb, only in-frame clones are kept and a portion is missing. The sample consists of 110,000 or so clones, less than 10% of them appearing once. The sequenced material came from PBMCs. These receptors were taken from a woman aged 35 to 49 in good health and CMV-seropositive.

The chain combines TRBV29-1 with TRBJ2-7; no reliable D call. The CDR3 sequence is 12 residues long. Trimming took off 1 base at V and 0 bases at J, with 4 bases between the two ends. Germline-derived CDR1 and CDR2 are SQVTM and ANQGSEA. CDR3 bases: TGCAGCGTTGAAGTCAGCTCCTACGAGCAGTACTTC. Its protein is CSVEVSSYEQYF.

CDR3 in amino acids: CASSSDRHNEQFF. Written as DNA, the CDR3 is TGTGCCAGCAGCTCGGACAGACACAATGAGCAGTTCTTC. V is TRBV5-4 and J is TRBJ2-1, with TRBD1 as a possible D gene (6 bases). Germline V CDR1 and CDR2: SGHNT, YYREEE (reference sequence). Trimming cost V 3 bases and J 5 bases, with 9 bases left between them. CDR3 length equals 13 residues.

This clone was counted a few times. One junction end disagrees with the germline gene, perhaps due to a read error. The rearrangement joins TRBV5-5 to TRBJ2-4; 11 nucleotides line up with TRBD2. The CDR3 covers 13 residues. Germline CDR1 reads SGHKS; CDR2 reads YYEKEE (reference sequence). The CDR3 loop is CASSLGLAGPGPF. The CDR3 DNA sequence: TGTGCCAGCAGCTTGGGACTAGCGGGGCCCGGGCCCTTC.

The V gene is TRBV6-5, the J gene TRBJ1-5; 10 bases are shared with TRBD1. Trimming at V came to 8 bases and at J to 5 bases, leaving 3 bases not matched to a gene. Per germline, CDR1 MNHEY and CDR2 SVGAGI. This CDR3 spans 13 amino acids. The CDR3 reads CASSGTGDQPQHF. CDR3 in DNA: TGTGCCAGCTCAGGGACAGGGGATCAGCCCCAGCATTTT.

The rearrangement joins TRBV9 to TRBJ2-7; 13 bases map to TRBD2. CDR3 length: 19 residues. Germline values: CDR1 SGDLS, CDR2 YYNGEE. The J segment lost 7 bases and the V segment lost 3 bases, leaving 19 bases of the junction unmatched. The CDR3 sequence is CASSGGTSGADAPPYEQYF. The CDR3 DNA is TGTGCCAGCAGCGGCGGGACTAGCGGGGCGGACGCCCCTCCTTATGAGCAGTACTTC. Together with reference TRBV9 and TRBJ2-7, the CDR3 gives the full variable domain: DSGVTQTPKHLITATGQRVTLRCSPRSGDLSVYWYQQSLDQGLQFLIQYYNGEERAKGNILERFSAQQFPDLHSELNLSSLELGDSALYFCASSGGTSGADAPPYEQYFGPGTRLTVT.

This clone came up a few times. J is TRBJ1-5 and V is TRBV6-1; D perhaps matches TRBD1 (5 bases). V was cut by 9 bases and J by 5 bases, with 17 bases left in between. This CDR3 contains 14 residues. CDR1 and CDR2 (germline): MNHNS, SASEGT. The CDR3 is CASQTERGYQPQHF. For the CDR3, the DNA is TGTGCCAGTCAGACCGAAAGGGGCTATCAGCCCCAGCATTTT.

V and J are TRBV18 and TRBJ1-1, with D possibly matching TRBD1 (5 bases). Germline-derived CDR1 and CDR2 are KGHSH and LQKENI. The length of the CDR3 is 13 residues. Between the trimmed V and J ends, which lost 6 bases and 6 bases, there was a span of 14 bases. The CDR3 DNA sequence: TGTGCCAGCTCCCAAGGGGAGGGGTCTGAAGCTTTCTTT. Translating it yields CASSQGEGSEAFF.

CDR3 nucleotide sequence: TGTGCCAGCAGCTTATCCCTACTGGGACAGGGTGGGAATGAGCAGTTCTTC. Amino acids: CASSLSLLGQGGNEQFF. The rearrangement joins TRBV11-2 to TRBJ2-1; 9 bases align to TRBD1. The junction had 12 bases not matched to a gene; V was cut back by 2 bases and J by 7 bases. The CDR3 is 17 amino acids. Germline values: CDR1 SGHAT, CDR2 FQNNGV.

This chain connects TRBV29-1 to TRBJ2-1; 8 bases align to TRBD1. CDR1 and CDR2 from the germline V gene are SQVTM and ANQGSEA. The CDR3 runs to 12 residues. Trimming cost V 3 bases and J 8 bases; bases outside gene matches: 3. CDR3 sequence: CSVEGTGDEQFF. The CDR3 nucleotides read TGCAGCGTTGAGGGGACAGGCGATGAGCAGTTCTTC.

J is TRBJ2-7 and V is TRBV29-1, with a possible D match to TRBD1 (6 bases). The germline CDR1 and CDR2 sequences are SQVTM and ANQGSEA. The CDR3 runs 13 residues. Trimming stripped 3 bases from V and 4 bases from J, with 13 bases between. Here the CDR3 DNA reads TGCAGCGTTGATGCAGGGGAGAGGTACGAGCAGTACTTC. This encodes CSVDAGERYEQYF.

This clone came up a few times. The chain carries TRBV5-1 and TRBJ2-5; weak D call: TRBD2 (5 bases). The CDR3 spans 16 residues. Germline V gives CDR1 SGHRS, CDR2 YFSETQ. V lost 5 bases and J 4 bases, leaving 21 bases between the germline ends. The CDR3 nucleotides are TGCGCCAGCAGTTCCGGGATTACCGGTGGGAGAGAGACCCAGTACTTC. Translating gives CASSSGITGGRETQYF.

This clone was detected only a few times. The chain has TRBV5-1 and TRBJ2-1, with 13 bases fitting TRBD2. Per the germline V gene, CDR1 is SGHRS and CDR2 is YFSETQ. The J segment lost 8 bases and the V segment lost 4 bases, leaving 9 bases of the junction unmatched. The CDR3 totals 16 residues. The chain's CDR3 is CASSPRTSGGNDEQFF. The CDR3 region has the DNA TGCGCCAGCAGCCCGAGGACTAGCGGGGGAAACGATGAGCAGTTCTTC. Full variable domain (outside the CDR3, taken from reference TRBV5-1 and TRBJ2-1): KAGVTQTPRYLIKTRGQQVTLSCSPISGHRSVSWYQQTPGQGLQFLFEYFSETQRNKGNFPGRFSGRQFSNSRSEMNVSTLELGDSALYLCASSPRTSGGNDEQFFGPGTRLTVL.